Listed below are T cell receptor beta chains from one sample, sequenced in a study of neurological immune-mediated disorders. Each CDR3 protein is one row after TCRdb ran MiXCR on the 5' RACE reads. The sample carries around 47,000 distinct CDR3 sequences, around a fifth recorded once. The sequencing sample was made of PBMCs. All receptors derive from a man between 60 and 70 years old with HTLV-1-associated myelopathy (HAM/TSP). Both conserved end residues are part of each CDR3. D genes are given only for firm matches. The size entry is marked missing in some rows and otherwise reads once, few, many or a size class.

V gene	clone size	D gene	J gene	CDR3 DNA	CDR3 protein
TRBV5-1	many	-	TRBJ2-1	TGCGCCAGCAGCTTGATGGGGGGGCAGTACAATGAGCAGTTCTTC	CASSLMGGQYNEQFF
TRBV7-2	-	-	TRBJ1-1	TGTGCCAGCAACCCAGCGGGGCGGACTATGAACACTGAAGCTTTCTTT	CASNPAGRTMNTEAFF
TRBV7-6	many	TRBD2	TRBJ2-1	TGTGCCAGCAGCCAACGGGAGGGGGGGTTCTCCTACAATGAGCAGTTCTTC	CASSQREGGFSYNEQFF
TRBV3-1	many	TRBD2	TRBJ2-5	TGTGCCAGCAGCCACTCAGCGGGAGGCAAGACCCAGTACTTC	CASSHSAGGKTQYF
TRBV12-3/TRBV12-4	many	-	TRBJ2-1	TGTGCCAGCAGTTTGGGATTAGGAGGGAGGTCCTCCTACAATGAGCAGTTCTTC	CASSLGLGGRSSYNEQFF
TRBV11-1	many	-	TRBJ1-1	TGTGCCAGCGGGGGTCTAAGGACTGAAGCTTTCTTT	CASGGLRTEAFF
TRBV27	many	TRBD2	TRBJ2-1	TGTGCCAGCAGTTTATTCAGACAGGAACTAGCGGGAGGGCTCTACAATGAGCAGTTCTTC	CASSLFRQELAGGLYNEQFF
TRBV9	few	-	TRBJ2-1	TGTGCCAGCAGCCAGGGGACAACAGTCTACAATGAGCAGTTCTTC	CASSQGTTVYNEQFF
TRBV18	many	TRBD1	TRBJ2-7	TGTGCCAGCTCCCCCAGGGACAGCTCCTACGAGCAGTACTTC	CASSPRDSSYEQYF
TRBV20-1	many	TRBD2	TRBJ2-1	TGCAGTGCTAGCGGGAGGGAACTCGGGGGCTTTAGGCAGTTCTTC	CSASGRELGGFRQFF
TRBV5-1	-	-	TRBJ2-5	TGCGCCAGCAGCTTGGGACCAGGGAATAGTGAGACCCAGTACTTC	CASSLGPGNSETQYF
TRBV5-1	-	-	TRBJ2-5	TGCGCCAGCAGCTTGGCCACATGGCTCGAGACCCTGTACTTC	CASSLATWLETLYF
TRBV10-3	few	TRBD2	TRBJ2-3	TGTGCCATCAGTGAAACTAGCGGAACACAGAATACGCAGTATTTT	CAISETSGTQNTQYF
TRBV4-2	many	-	TRBJ1-1	TGTGCCAGCAGCCCCACGGGTCGGGACACTGAAGCTTTCTTT	CASSPTGRDTEAFF
TRBV29-1	many	-	TRBJ2-5	TGCAGCGTTGAGGAAAGTGCGGAGACCCAGTACTTC	CSVEESAETQYF
TRBV24-1	many	TRBD2	TRBJ2-1	TGTGCCACCAGTGATTCCCGGGACTACGATGGACGGAATGAGCAGTTCTTC	CATSDSRDYDGRNEQFF
TRBV5-1	many	-	TRBJ2-7	TGCGCCAGCAGCTTTGACCCTTCCTACGAGCAGTACTTC	CASSFDPSYEQYF
TRBV9	many	-	TRBJ2-7	TGTGCCAGCAGCGTCCAACCGGGAACAACTACCTACGAGCAGTACTTC	CASSVQPGTTTYEQYF
TRBV6-2/TRBV6-3	many	-	TRBJ2-7	TGTGCCAGCAGTTACTCAACTGGGGCTCAGTACTTC	CASSYSTGAQYF
TRBV6-5	many	-	TRBJ2-1	TGTGCCAGCAGTTACATTTCCGGCGGGGCTCGGGCAAGTGAGCAGTTCTTC	CASSYISGGARASEQFF
TRBV6-1	-	-	TRBJ1-5	TGTGCCAGCAGTGACCGGGCAGGGCCAATTTATCAGCCCCAGCATTTT	CASSDRAGPIYQPQHF
TRBV6-1	many	TRBD2	TRBJ2-1	TGTGCCAGCAGGCCCCCGGGACTAGCCTTTGAGCAGTTCTTC	CASRPPGLAFEQFF
TRBV11-3	many	-	TRBJ2-5	TGTGCCAGCAGCCCTCAGGTGGTCAAGGGAGAGACCCAGTACTTC	CASSPQVVKGETQYF
TRBV6-2/TRBV6-3	-	TRBD2	TRBJ2-3	TGTGCCAGCAGTCCGGATCGACTAGCGAGCACAGATACGCAGTATTTT	CASSPDRLASTDTQYF
TRBV3-1	many	-	TRBJ2-2	TGTGCCAGCAGCCAAGCCCAGGGCACCGGGGAGCTGTTTTTT	CASSQAQGTGELFF
TRBV20-1	many	TRBD1	TRBJ2-1	TGCAGTGCTAGAGATAGCTTTGGGACAGGGGGCGCGAATGAGCAGTTCTTC	CSARDSFGTGGANEQFF
TRBV6-5	-	TRBD2	TRBJ2-5	TGTGCCAGCACTCCTAATAGCGGGAGTAAAGAGACCCAGTACTTC	CASTPNSGSKETQYF
TRBV4-1	many	TRBD2	TRBJ2-7	TGCGCCAGCAGCCTCGGGACTAGCGACGAGCAGTACTTC	CASSLGTSDEQYF
TRBV5-1	many	-	TRBJ2-1	TGCGCCAGCAGCTTGGTTGGCGCCTCCTACAATGAGCAGTTCTTC	CASSLVGASYNEQFF
TRBV20-1	many	TRBD2	TRBJ2-1	TGCAGTGCTAGAGATCTCCAGCGGGACTACAATGAGCAGTTCTTC	CSARDLQRDYNEQFF
TRBV18	-	-	TRBJ1-2	TGTGCCAGCTCACCTGGGACGGACAAAAACTATGGCTACACCTTC	CASSPGTDKNYGYTF
TRBV18	many	-	TRBJ2-1	TGTGCCAGCTCAACACCCGGATGGACTACCACCAATGAGCAGTTCTTC	CASSTPGWTTTNEQFF
TRBV3-1	many	-	TRBJ2-2	TGTGCCAGCAGCCAAGATAGGACTAACACCGGGGAGCTGTTTTTT	CASSQDRTNTGELFF
TRBV20-1	many	-	TRBJ1-1	TGCAGTGCTAGACCTGGTGTCGGGGGCACTGAAGCTTTCTTT	CSARPGVGGTEAFF
TRBV5-1	-	-	TRBJ1-2	TGCGCCAGCAGCTTGCGGACGGGTTCAGGTGGCTACACCTTC	CASSLRTGSGGYTF